This T cell receptor (beta chain) was recorded in a study of cytomegalovirus exposure and HLA in healthy donors. Study-wide context: As released early, the data held 80 million to 90 million unique TCRs from HLA-typed donors.

CDR3 length: 15 amino acids. CDR1 and CDR2 (germline): SGHTA, FQGNSA. The V end lost 4 bases, the J end lost 4 bases, and 13 bases lay between the germline ends. Findings and limits, study-wide: For cytomegalovirus status, the classifier reportedly gave diagnoses with high specificity and sensitivity. Among CMV-associated TCR beta chains, most appeared HLA-restricted in a later analysis. Altogether, some 160 TCR beta chains were recorded as cytomegalovirus-associated.

The PCR used 60 Vbeta and 13 Jbeta primers. Assay: immunoSEQ multiplex PCR; the TCRdb copy retains only in-frame clones and omits some. The sample has about 98,000 clones, more than 70% seen once; the top ten hold around 9.9%. This clone was recorded once. Its antigen remains unknown. The chain recombines TRBV7-2 with TRBJ2-2; perhaps TRBD1 as D (6 bases). The receptor's source is a young man in good health and CMV-seropositive. Sequencing was carried out using PBMCs. The CDR3 loop is CASSSPTGTTGELFF. In DNA form, the CDR3 reads TGTGCCAGCAGCTCGCCTACAGGGACCACCGGGGAGCTGTTTTTT.